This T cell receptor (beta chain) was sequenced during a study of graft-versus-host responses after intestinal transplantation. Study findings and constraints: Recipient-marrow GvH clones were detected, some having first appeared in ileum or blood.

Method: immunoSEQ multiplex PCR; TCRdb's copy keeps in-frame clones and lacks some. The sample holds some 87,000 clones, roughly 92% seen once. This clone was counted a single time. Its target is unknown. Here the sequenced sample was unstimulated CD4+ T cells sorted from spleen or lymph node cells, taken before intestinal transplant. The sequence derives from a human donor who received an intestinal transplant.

The DNA for the CDR3 is TGTGCCAGCAGTCCCGGGACTCGGGGAGCCAAAAACATTCAGTACTTC. Amino acids: CASSPGTRGAKNIQYF. The gene calls are TRBV6-6 and TRBJ2-4; possible D gene TRBD2, 6 bases. Trimming pared 5 bases from V and 0 bases from J, leaving 14 bases between. Germline-derived CDR1 and CDR2 are MNHNY and SVGAGI (reference sequence). CDR3 length: 16 amino acids.